This is a list of T cell receptor beta chains from one sample in a study of T cells in Graves' hyperthyroidism and ophthalmopathy. MiXCR was run by TCRdb on the multiplex PCR reads, yielding one entry per CDR3 protein. The sample has about 560,000 distinct CDR3 sequences, roughly 17% seen once. Input material: blood. The receptors here all came from a woman aged 18 to 35 with Graves' hyperthyroidism. CDR3s leave out the opening cysteine and the closing phenylalanine or tryptophan. Each record gives: J gene, clone size, D gene, V gene, CDR3 protein. D genes are given only for firm matches. The size entry is marked missing in some rows and otherwise reads once, few, many or a size class.

>TRBJ2-2|many|.|TRBV29-1
SAVAGGPLTGELF
>TRBJ2-3|many|TRBD2|TRBV10-3
AISVNLAGGLSDTQY
>TRBJ1-5|.|.|TRBV6-1
ASTIGSNQPQH
>TRBJ2-7|.|.|TRBV5-1
ASAPLGPYEQY
>TRBJ1-5|few|.|TRBV20-1
SARDHKVSNQPQH
>TRBJ2-2|.|TRBD1|TRBV5-4
ASSLAGGATGELF
>TRBJ2-1|few|.|TRBV18
ASSPQGSGNEQF
>TRBJ1-4|.|.|TRBV18
ASSPSYPNEKLF
>TRBJ2-1|many|TRBD2|TRBV9
ASSPEASGGGQF
>TRBJ2-1|few|.|TRBV12-3/TRBV12-4
ASSPWVTAEGEQF
>TRBJ2-1|many|TRBD1|TRBV2
ASSVGQGAYNEQF
>TRBJ2-3|few|.|TRBV27
ASSFLGGRTDTQY
>TRBJ2-3|.|.|TRBV6-1
ASGYSTDTQY
>TRBJ2-5|many|.|TRBV11-2
ASSGGGRPQETQY
>TRBJ2-4|.|.|TRBV5-1
ASSFEGAKNIQY
>TRBJ2-3|many|.|TRBV30
AWNTQSTDTQY
>TRBJ2-7|many|.|TRBV5-5
ASSLTGREQY
>TRBJ1-5|many|TRBD1|TRBV7-8
ASSLAAADRVFGQPQH
>TRBJ2-4|many|TRBD2|TRBV20-1
SAQGTRSVNIQY
>TRBJ1-1|.|TRBD1|TRBV28
ASKRQGPWNTEAF
>TRBJ1-2|.|TRBD1|TRBV6-1
ASSSVDRAHT
>TRBJ2-3|.|TRBD2|TRBV19
ASSIDTSGRAGVQDTQY
>TRBJ2-4|many|.|TRBV11-2
ASSFIELDIQY
>TRBJ1-5|few|.|TRBV20-1
SARGGHQPRH
>TRBJ1-1|many|TRBD1|TRBV7-2
ASSLALTGGGGTEAF